The 28 T cell receptor beta chains below all came from one sample that was sequenced in a study of Graves' ophthalmopathy and Graves' hyperthyroidism (dated by TCRdb to 2016 to 2018). The data were produced on an Illumina HiSeq 2000. For repertoire sequencing, TCR beta CDR3 regions were amplified from RNA transcripts. HTBI primers and the Qiagen OneStep RT-PCR kit were used in a first-round RT-PCR, which was followed by a second-round multiplex PCR, size selection and purification. The public reads were reprocessed in TCRdb via fastp at Q25 and MiXCR, keeping in-frame beta chains. One record per CDR3 amino acid sequence lists the most common genes and DNA. Within this sample are hundreds of thousands of distinct CDR3 sequences, with approximately 21% of them counted one time only. Around 7% of the sample is in the top ten clones. The sequencing input was peripheral blood. The receptors originated from a woman aged 18-29 years with stable Graves' hyperthyroidism. Some clones in this sample may be carry-over from other donors' samples. Donor details come from another sample of the same person, matched by shared clones.

In this sample, this clonotype turned up many times. This chain uses TRBV6-1 with TRBJ2-5, with TRBD1 identical over 9 bases. Germline V CDR1 and CDR2: MNHNS, SASEGT. The CDR3 totals 19 residues. Trimming at V came to 1 base and at J to 5 bases, leaving 17 bases not matched to a gene. The CDR3 here is CASSEVPPNLRDREETQYF. CDR3 sequence (DNA): TGTGCCAGCAGTGAAGTCCCCCCCAACCTGCGGGACAGGGAGGAGACCCAGTACTTC.

This clonotype was detected ten times or more. The junction and the germline gene differ at one end; a read error may be behind it. V is TRBV7-6 and J is TRBJ2-6; 10 bases are a match to TRBD1. CDR1 and CDR2 (germline): SGHVS, FNYEAQ. CDR3 length: 15 residues. The CDR3 DNA reads TGTGCCAGCAGCCGTAGCGGGACAGGGGCCAACGTCCCGACTTTC. It yields the protein CASSRSGTGANVPTF. Together with reference TRBV7-6 and TRBJ2-6, the CDR3 gives the full variable domain: GAGVSQSPRYKVTKRGQDVALRCDPISGHVSLYWYRQALGQGPEFLTYFNYEAQQDKSGLPNDRFSAERPEGSISTLTIQRTEQRDSAMYRCASSRSGTGANVPTFGAGSRLTVL.

This clonotype was found many times. The chain couples TRBV3-1 to TRBJ1-1, with TRBD1 as a possible D gene (6 bases). The CDR3 length is 15 residues. Trimming took off 1 base at V and 7 bases at J, with 16 bases between the two ends. Germline loops: CDR1 LGHDT, CDR2 YNNKEL (reference sequence). CDR3 loop: CASSQGTAIRVEAFF. CDR3 DNA sequence: TGTGCCAGCAGCCAAGGGACAGCGATAAGGGTTGAAGCTTTCTTT. Full variable domain (outside the CDR3, taken from reference TRBV3-1 and TRBJ1-1): DTAVSQTPKYLVTQMGNDKSIKCEQNLGHDTMYWYKQDSKKFLKIMFSYNNKELIINETVPNRFSPKSPDKAHLNLHINSLELGDSAVYFCASSQGTAIRVEAFFGQGTRLTVV.

The rearrangement joins TRBV19 to TRBJ1-2, with 8 bases matching TRBD1. CDR1 is LNHDA and CDR2 is SQIVND in the germline V gene (reference sequence). V was clipped by 3 bases and J by 4 bases; unmatched bases: 7. There are 15 residues in the CDR3. CDR3 nucleotides: TGTGCCAGTAGTATGCTTCCCGGGACAGGCTATGGCTACACCTTC. Encoded protein: CASSMLPGTGYGYTF. The whole variable domain, filled in from reference TRBV19 and TRBJ1-2, reads DGGITQSPKYLFRKEGQNVTLSCEQNLNHDAMYWYRQDPGQGLRLIYYSQIVNDFQKGDIAEGYSVSREKKESFPLTVTSAQKNPTAFYLCASSMLPGTGYGYTFGSGTRLTVV.

This clonotype was seen ten or more times. The chain has TRBV7-9 and TRBJ1-2; 8 bases agree with TRBD1. CDR3 length equals 15 residues. CDR1 is SEHNR and CDR2 is FQNEAQ in the germline V gene (reference sequence). The V segment lost 7 bases and the J segment 8 bases; nucleotides outside the gene matches: 15. The CDR3 nucleotides are TGTGCCAGCACCTCGTTCGGGCAGGGGGCAGGAGGCTACACCTTC. Encoded protein: CASTSFGQGAGGYTF.

This clonotype was seen ten or more times. This chain joins TRBV12-3 or TRBV12-4 and TRBJ1-3; possibly TRBD1 for D (5 bases). This CDR3 contains 14 residues. Trimming took off 7 bases at V and 4 bases at J, with 14 bases between the two ends. The CDR3 loop is CASTTGVSGNTIYF. The CDR3 DNA reads TGTGCCAGCACTACGGGGGTATCCGGAAACACCATATATTTT.

The CDR3 sequence is CASRAGTFPIPTEAFF. The CDR3 DNA sequence: TGTGCCAGTAGGGCCGGGACCTTTCCCATCCCCACTGAAGCTTTCTTT. The chain recombines TRBV19 with TRBJ1-1; tentatively, D is TRBD1 (5 bases). Germline lookup yields CDR1 LNHDA and CDR2 SQIVND (reference sequence). The V gene lost 6 bases and the J gene lost 4 bases, with 21 bases spanning the gap. The CDR3 totals 16 residues.

This clonotype was observed many times. This sequence joins TRBV6-5 and TRBJ1-2, with a possible D match to TRBD1 (5 bases). The ends were cut back, 4 bases at V and 6 bases at J, with 12 bases in the middle. CDR3 length: 13 amino acids. CDR1 is MNHEY and CDR2 is SVGAGI in the germline V gene. CDR3 protein: CASSLGGGDGYTF. CDR3 nucleotide sequence: TGTGCCAGCAGTTTGGGGGGAGGGGATGGCTACACCTTC.

The rearrangement joins TRBV20-1 to TRBJ1-1; the D gene is possibly TRBD1 (6 bases). The germline V gene has CDR1 DFQATT and CDR2 SNEGSKA (reference sequence). The CDR3 extends over 12 amino acids. CDR3 in DNA: TGCAGAATCACAGGGCCGAACACTGAAGCTTTCTTT. This gives the protein CRITGPNTEAFF.

This clonotype was observed at least ten times. The chain is built from TRBV7-9 and TRBJ2-5; D might be TRBD1 (7 bases). Germline V lookup: CDR1 SEHNR, CDR2 FQNEAQ (reference sequence). The CDR3 is 13 residues long. The V gene lost 10 bases and the J gene lost 4 bases, with 16 bases spanning the gap. CDR3 DNA: TGTGCCACGGACAGGAAGGGGGGAGAGACCCAGTACTTC. It encodes CATDRKGGETQYF.

This clonotype occurred many times. The chain is built from TRBV29-1 and TRBJ1-2; TRBD1 matches at 10 bases. V was pared by 6 bases and J by 5 bases, with 6 bases of the junction left unmatched. CDR1 is SQVTM, CDR2 ANQGSEA, per germline. CDR3 size: 13 residues. As DNA, the CDR3 is TGCAGCGTCCTGACAGGGGGCAGTTATGGCTACACCTTC. The encoded protein is CSVLTGGSYGYTF.

This clonotype has only a few counts. Here the CDR3 omits its conserved ending phenylalanine or tryptophan, so a read error is the likely source. The rearrangement uses TRBV27 and TRBJ1-5, with no clear D. V was cut by 8 bases and J by 7 bases, with 15 bases left in between. This CDR3 has 13 residues. Germline CDR1 and CDR2: MNHEY and SMNVEV (reference sequence). The CDR3 DNA is TGTGCCAGCTCCGACGGGTCCGGCCAGCCCCAGCATGTT. Translation: CASSDGSGQPQHV.

This clonotype was observed many times. The chain has TRBV5-1 and TRBJ2-2, with 7 bases matching TRBD2. V was clipped by 0 bases and J by 1 base; unmatched bases: 3. CDR1 is SGHRS, CDR2 YFSETQ, per germline. The CDR3 runs 16 residues. CDR3 amino acids: CASSLVLARNTGELFF. The DNA for the CDR3 is TGCGCCAGCAGCTTGGTACTAGCGAGGAACACCGGGGAGCTGTTTTTT.

There are many counts of this clonotype. CDR3 in DNA: TGCAGTGCTACATCGCCGACAGGGGCCCGATACGAGCAGTACTTC. This encodes CSATSPTGARYEQYF. The rearrangement uses TRBV20-1 and TRBJ2-7; 8 nucleotides match TRBD1. With V trimmed by 4 bases and J by 4 bases, 12 bases remained unmatched. Germline V lookup: CDR1 DFQATT, CDR2 SNEGSKA (reference sequence). There are 15 residues in the CDR3.

In this sample, this clonotype turned up many times. The chain has TRBV20-1 and TRBJ2-7; possibly TRBD1 or TRBD2 for D (7 bases each). Germline values: CDR1 DFQATT, CDR2 SNEGSKA (reference sequence). The CDR3 runs 12 residues. Trimming stripped 5 bases from V and 10 bases from J, with 18 bases between. The CDR3 is CSAHTQGTNQYF. CDR3 DNA: TGCAGTGCTCATACACAGGGGACTAATCAGTACTTC.

CDR3 DNA: TGCGCCAGCAGCCCAGGGCTGCCTCTCTACGAGCAGTACTTC. It translates to CASSPGLPLYEQYF. This chain joins TRBV5-1 and TRBJ2-7; the D gene is possibly TRBD1 (5 bases). Trimming took 4 bases from V and 3 from J, leaving 14 bases between them. Germline loops: CDR1 SGHRS, CDR2 YFSETQ. The CDR3 length is 14 residues.

This clonotype has only a few counts. A read error may explain this, as a much larger clone is one base away. V is TRBV29-1 and J is TRBJ2-2; D perhaps matches TRBD2 (5 bases). Per germline, CDR1 SQVTM and CDR2 ANQGSEA. CDR3 size: 14 residues. The CDR3 reads CSVAAFERAGELCF. The DNA for the CDR3 is TGCAGCGTTGCGGCCTTCGAGCGCGCCGGGGAGCTGTGTTTT.

The chain uses TRBV11-1 and TRBJ1-1, with a possible D match to TRBD1 (5 bases). The CDR3 has 18 amino acids. The germline V gene has CDR1 SGHAT and CDR2 FQDESV (reference sequence). The germline V and J ends were trimmed by 3 bases and 1 base, with 21 bases remaining between them. In DNA form, the CDR3 reads TGTGCCAGCAGCTTCACTACCGGGATAAGGGACGGGAACACTGAAGCTTTCTTT. Translation gives CASSFTTGIRDGNTEAFF.

The chain is built from TRBV12-3 or TRBV12-4 and TRBJ2-5; no clear D. V was clipped by 5 bases and J by 5 bases, with 18 bases between them. The CDR3 has 15 amino acids. The CDR3 spells CASSKVLRVWETQYF. CDR3 nucleotides: TGTGCCAGCAGTAAAGTACTGCGAGTGTGGGAGACCCAGTACTTC.

Note on this clonotype: With a much larger clone just one base away, this may be a read error. Since no conserved phenylalanine or tryptophan closes the CDR3, a read error is the likely cause. For the CDR3, the DNA is TGTGCCACCAGCAGAGACCTGACAGGGTCCAGCGAGCAGTACTTA. Amino acids: CATSRDLTGSSEQYL. The chain recombines TRBV15 with TRBJ2-7, with 7 nucleotides matching TRBD1. CDR1 is LNHNV and CDR2 is YYDKDF in the germline V gene (reference sequence). The CDR3 sequence is 15 residues long. V lost 0 bases and J lost 6; bases outside the gene matches: 8.

A few counts support this clonotype. The CDR3 region has the DNA TGTGCCAGCAGCCCAGATGACAGGGGCACCGGGGAGCTGTTTTTT. Protein sequence: CASSPDDRGTGELFF. V usage is TRBV9 and J usage is TRBJ2-2; 8 nucleotides agree with TRBD1. The CDR3 is 15 residues long. The trim removed 4 bases at V and 4 bases at J, leaving 6 bases unmatched. From germline, CDR1 is SGDLS and CDR2 YYNGEE.

This rearrangement joins TRBV12-3 or TRBV12-4 to TRBJ2-7; 10 bases match TRBD1. This CDR3 contains 15 residues. V gave up 3 bases and J gave up 4 bases; unmatched junction bases: 6. The CDR3 sequence: CASSFPGQGIYEQYF. Written as DNA, the CDR3 is TGTGCCAGCAGTTTTCCGGGACAGGGGATATACGAGCAGTACTTC.

Only a few counts were recorded for this clonotype. One end of the junction fails to match germline, which may point to a read error. V gene TRBV6-2 or TRBV6-3 combines with J gene TRBJ1-5; 8 bases line up with TRBD1. The CDR3 covers 15 residues. Germline loops: CDR1 MNHEY, CDR2 SVGEGT. The CDR3 sequence is CASSKTGVDNQPQHF. The CDR3 nucleotides read TGTGCCAGCAGCAAGACAGGGGTCGACAATCAGCCTCAGCATTTT.

V gene TRBV28 combines with J gene TRBJ1-4; the D is unclear. Germline assignment: CDR1 MDHEN and CDR2 SYDVKM. V was clipped by 8 bases and J by 0 bases, with 13 bases between them. The CDR3 runs 15 residues. CDR3 coding DNA: TGTGCCAGCTCCGCCTGGTCTGCAACTAATGAAAAACTGTTTTTT. Translating it yields CASSAWSATNEKLFF.

This clonotype came up many times. J is TRBJ2-7 and V is TRBV20-1; 9 bases are shared with TRBD1. In germline, CDR1 is DFQATT, CDR2 SNEGSKA (reference sequence). This CDR3 contains 14 residues. The V and J ends lost 3 bases and 3 bases, in that order; junction bases with no gene match: 6. The DNA for the CDR3 is TGCAGTGCTAGGGAGGACAGGGGTAACTACGAGCAGTACTTC. Translated: CSAREDRGNYEQYF.

V is TRBV11-3 and J is TRBJ2-2; no clear D. Germline values: CDR1 SGHNT, CDR2 YENEEA. Trimming cost V 0 bases and J 6 bases, with 5 bases left between them. The CDR3 is 13 residues long. CDR3 sequence (DNA): TGTGCCAGCAGCTTAGAGACACCCGGGGAGCTGTTTTTT. Translated: CASSLETPGELFF. Based on the CDR3 plus reference TRBV11-3 and TRBJ2-2, the full variable domain is EAGVVQSPRYKIIEKKQPVAFWCNPISGHNTLYWYLQNLGQGPELLIRYENEEAVDDSQLPKDRFSAERLKGVDSTLKIQPAELGDSAVYLCASSLETPGELFFGEGSRLTVL.

The chain recombines TRBV9 with TRBJ2-7; either TRBD1 or TRBD2 may fit D (7 bases each). The CDR3 totals 13 residues. In germline, CDR1 is SGDLS, CDR2 YYNGEE. Trimming removed 3 bases from V and 6 bases from J, with 13 bases in between. The CDR3 loop reads CASSDTGEGEQYF. The CDR3 DNA reads as TGTGCCAGCAGCGACACAGGGGAGGGCGAGCAGTACTTC.

To note about this clonotype: One end of the junction does not line up with germline, which may come from a read error. The chain recombines TRBV19 with TRBJ1-1; D is ambiguous. CDR1 and CDR2 (germline): LNHDA, SQIVND (reference sequence). CDR3 length: 13 residues. Here the CDR3 DNA reads TGTGCCAGTAGTACCCAGGTGCCCACTGAAGCTTGCTTT. It is translated as CASSTQVPTEACF.